The clone carrying this TCR beta chain was picked up a small number of times. The data derive from a study of patients and donors after allogeneic stem cell transplantation. MiXCR was run by TCRdb on the RT-PCR reads, yielding one entry per CDR3 protein. This sample has more than 850,000 distinct CDR3 sequences, with roughly 18% found just once. Sample: blood, either unsorted or a sorted T cell fraction (not recorded which). The receptor's source is a human donor who was either an allogeneic HSCT recipient or a stem cell or donor lymphocyte infusion donor (not recorded which). It is not recorded whose cells these are; they may come from a transplant donor.

CDR3 amino acids: CASSPARWGQNTEAFF. CDR3 coding DNA: TGCGCCAGCAGCCCGGCAAGATGGGGGCAGAACACTGAAGCTTTCTTT. J is TRBJ1-1 and V is TRBV5-1; tentatively, D is TRBD1 (6 bases). V lost 4 bases and J lost 1, with 17 bases in between. The CDR3 consists of 16 residues. Germline lookup yields CDR1 SGHRS and CDR2 YFSETQ.